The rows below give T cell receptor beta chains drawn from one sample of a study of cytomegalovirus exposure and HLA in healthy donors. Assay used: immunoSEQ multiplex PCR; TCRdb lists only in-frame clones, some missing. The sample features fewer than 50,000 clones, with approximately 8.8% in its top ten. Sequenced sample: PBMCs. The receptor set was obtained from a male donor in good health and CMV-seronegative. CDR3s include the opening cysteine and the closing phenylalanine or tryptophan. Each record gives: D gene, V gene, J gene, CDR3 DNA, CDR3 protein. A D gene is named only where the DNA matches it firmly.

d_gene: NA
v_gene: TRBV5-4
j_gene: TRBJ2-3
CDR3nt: TGTGCCAGCAGCTTGTTCAGCGGAGGAACCACAGATACGCAGTATTTT
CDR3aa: CASSLFSGGTTDTQYF

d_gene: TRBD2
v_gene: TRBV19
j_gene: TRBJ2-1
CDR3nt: TGTGCCAGTAGTATAGCGGGAGGGATGGTGTACAATGAGCAGTTCTTC
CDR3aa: CASSIAGGMVYNEQFF

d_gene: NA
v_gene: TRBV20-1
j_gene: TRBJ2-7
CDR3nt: TGCAGTGCCCGTCGGGACTACGAGCAGTACTTC
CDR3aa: CSARRDYEQYF

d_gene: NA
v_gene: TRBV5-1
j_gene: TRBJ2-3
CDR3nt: TGCGCCAGCAGCCGGGACTCAGGTAGAAGCACAGATACGCAGTATTTT
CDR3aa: CASSRDSGRSTDTQYF

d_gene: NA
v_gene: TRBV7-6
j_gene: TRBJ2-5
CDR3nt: TGTGCCAGCAGCGGCGGGGGGACAGAACTAGAGACCCAGTACTTC
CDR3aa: CASSGGGTELETQYF

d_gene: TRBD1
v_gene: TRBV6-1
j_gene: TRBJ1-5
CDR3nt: TGTGCCAGCAGCACACAGGGGGGTAGCAATCAGCCCCAGCATTTT
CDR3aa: CASSTQGGSNQPQHF

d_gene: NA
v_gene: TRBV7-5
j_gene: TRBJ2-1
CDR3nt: TGTGTCAGAAGCTTAAGGAGCGTCTTCAGCTCCTACAATGAGCAGTTCTTC
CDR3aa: CVRSLRSVFSSYNEQFF

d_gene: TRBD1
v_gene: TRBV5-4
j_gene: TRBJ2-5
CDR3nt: TGTGCCAGCAGCAGCCCAGGGACAGCCCAAGAGACCCAGTACTTC
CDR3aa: CASSSPGTAQETQYF

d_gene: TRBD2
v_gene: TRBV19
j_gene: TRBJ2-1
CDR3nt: TGTGCCAGTAGTATAGATCAACCAGCGGGAGTTAGCAATGAGCAGTTCTTC
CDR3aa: CASSIDQPAGVSNEQFF

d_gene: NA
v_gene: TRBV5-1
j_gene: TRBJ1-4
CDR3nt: TGCGCCAGCAGCCTGCAGGGGACAAGCTCGACTAATGAAAAACTGTTTTTT
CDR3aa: CASSLQGTSSTNEKLFF

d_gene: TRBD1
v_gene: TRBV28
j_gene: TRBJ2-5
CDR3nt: TGTGCCAGCAGTTTAGCCGACAGGGGAGAGACCCAGTACTTC
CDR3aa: CASSLADRGETQYF

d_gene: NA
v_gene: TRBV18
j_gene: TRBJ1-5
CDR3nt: TGTGCCAGCTCACCGAGCGCTGGCAGCAATCAGCCCCAGCATTTT
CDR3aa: CASSPSAGSNQPQHF

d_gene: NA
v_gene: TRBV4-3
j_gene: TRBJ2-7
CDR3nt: TGCGCCAGCAGCCAAGATTGGCCCTCCTACGAGCAGTACTTC
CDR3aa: CASSQDWPSYEQYF

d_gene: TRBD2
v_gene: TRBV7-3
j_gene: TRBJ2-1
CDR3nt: TGTGCCAGCAGCTTAGGTTTAGCGGGAGTCAATGAGCAGTTCTTC
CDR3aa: CASSLGLAGVNEQFF

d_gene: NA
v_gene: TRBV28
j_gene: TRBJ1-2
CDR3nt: TGTGCCAGCAGTTTAATTCAGGGGGGCTACACCTTC
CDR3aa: CASSLIQGGYTF

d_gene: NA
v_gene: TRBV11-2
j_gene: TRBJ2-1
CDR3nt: TGTGCCAGCAGCTTAGATACGTCACTACGGGAGCAGTTCTTC
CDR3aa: CASSLDTSLREQFF

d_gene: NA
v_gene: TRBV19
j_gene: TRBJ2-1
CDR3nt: TGTGCCAGTAGTAGCCTAGACAGATACAATGAGCAGTTCTTC
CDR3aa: CASSSLDRYNEQFF

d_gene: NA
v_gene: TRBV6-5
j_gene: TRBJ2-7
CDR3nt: TGTGCCAGCAGTTCCGACAAAACCTACGAGCAGTACTTC
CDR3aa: CASSSDKTYEQYF

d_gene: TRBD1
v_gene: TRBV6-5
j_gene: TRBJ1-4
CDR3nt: TGTGCCAGCAGTTGGGGACAGAAAGCTAATGAAAAACTGTTTTTT
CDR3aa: CASSWGQKANEKLFF

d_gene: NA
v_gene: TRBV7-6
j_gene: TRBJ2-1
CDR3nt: TGTGCCAGCAGCTCGGCGGGAAGGATTGAGCAGTTCTTC
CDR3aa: CASSSAGRIEQFF

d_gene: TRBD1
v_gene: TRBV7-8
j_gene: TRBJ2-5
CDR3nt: TGTGCCAGCAGCCCCCGGACAGGGCAGGAGACCCAGTACTTC
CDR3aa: CASSPRTGQETQYF

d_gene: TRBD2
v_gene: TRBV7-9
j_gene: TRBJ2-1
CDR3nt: TGTGCCAGCAGAGACGAGGGAGGGCCCGAGGTCGGTGAGCAGTTCTTC
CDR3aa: CASRDEGGPEVGEQFF

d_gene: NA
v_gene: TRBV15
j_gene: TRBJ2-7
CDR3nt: TGTGCCACCAGCAGAGACCACGTGGCGGGGTTATACGAGCAGTACTTC
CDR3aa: CATSRDHVAGLYEQYF

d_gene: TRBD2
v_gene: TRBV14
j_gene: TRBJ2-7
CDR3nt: TGTGCCAGCAGCCAGTTTGGCGGGGGAACCTACGAGCAGTACTTC
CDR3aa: CASSQFGGGTYEQYF

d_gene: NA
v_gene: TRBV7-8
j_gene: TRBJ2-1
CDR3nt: TGTGCCAGCAGCCCTAGGACAGACAATGAGCAGTTCTTC
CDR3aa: CASSPRTDNEQFF

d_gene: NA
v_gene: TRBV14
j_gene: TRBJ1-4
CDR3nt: TGTGCCAGCAGCGAATTAAGGGGTAGTGAAAAACTGTTTTTT
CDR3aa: CASSELRGSEKLFF

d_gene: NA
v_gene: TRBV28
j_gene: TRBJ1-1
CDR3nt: TGTGCCAGCAGTTTAACGGGTATCACTGAAGCTTTCTTT
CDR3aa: CASSLTGITEAFF

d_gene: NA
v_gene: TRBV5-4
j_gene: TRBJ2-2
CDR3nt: TGTGCCAGCAGCTTCACTCAGGCCACCGGGGAGCTGTTTTTT
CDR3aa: CASSFTQATGELFF

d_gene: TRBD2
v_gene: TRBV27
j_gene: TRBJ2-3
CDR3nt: TGTGCCAGCAGTTTATTTGTAGCGGGAGGAAGGACAGATACGCAGTATTTT
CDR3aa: CASSLFVAGGRTDTQYF

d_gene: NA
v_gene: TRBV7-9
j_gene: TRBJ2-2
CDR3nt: TGTGCCAGCAGCTCCTTGAGCCAGGGTAGCACCGGGGAGCTGTTTTTT
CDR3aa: CASSSLSQGSTGELFF

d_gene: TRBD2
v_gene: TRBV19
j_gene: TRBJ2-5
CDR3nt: TGTGCCAGTAGTAGCGTCGCGGGAGGGCGACAAGAGACCCAGTACTTC
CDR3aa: CASSSVAGGRQETQYF

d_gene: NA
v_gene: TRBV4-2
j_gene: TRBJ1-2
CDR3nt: TGTGCCAGCAGCCAAGGTGCGGGATTTGATAACTATGGCTACACCTTC
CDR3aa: CASSQGAGFDNYGYTF

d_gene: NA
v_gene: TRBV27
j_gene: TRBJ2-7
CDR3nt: TGTGCCAGCAGCCTTCGCTCCTACGAGCAGTACTTC
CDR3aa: CASSLRSYEQYF

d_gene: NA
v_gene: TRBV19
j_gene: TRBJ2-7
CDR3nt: TGTGCCAGTAGTATAGGTAGCGGATACTACGAGCAGTACTTC
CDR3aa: CASSIGSGYYEQYF

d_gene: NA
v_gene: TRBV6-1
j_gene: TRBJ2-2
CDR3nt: TGTGCCGGGGGGAGGGGGACGAACACCGGGGAGCTGTTTTTT
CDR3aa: CAGGRGTNTGELFF

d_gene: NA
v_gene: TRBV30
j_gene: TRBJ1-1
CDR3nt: TGTGCCTGGAGTTCGACTCGGGGGACTGAAGCTTTCTTT
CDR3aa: CAWSSTRGTEAFF

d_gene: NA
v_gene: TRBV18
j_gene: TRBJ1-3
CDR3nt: TGTGCCAGCTCACCGAGAACTGCTAGTCTAAGCTCTGGAAACACCATATATTTT
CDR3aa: CASSPRTASLSSGNTIYF

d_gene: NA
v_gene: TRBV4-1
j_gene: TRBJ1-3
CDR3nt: TGCGCCAGCAGATCAATACAGGGCCCCTCTGGAAACACCATATATTTT
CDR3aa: CASRSIQGPSGNTIYF

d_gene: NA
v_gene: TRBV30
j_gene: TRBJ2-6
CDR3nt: TGTGCCTGGAGTCGAGTCTCTGGGGCCAACGTCCTGACTTTC
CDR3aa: CAWSRVSGANVLTF